These 22 T cell receptor beta chains share one sample of origin, sequenced in a study of CD8 T cells in Susac syndrome (dated by TCRdb to 2018 to 2020). The library was built by means of the immunoSEQ multiplex PCR assay. RNA was extracted using the RNeasy kit, and roughly 0.5 to 1 microgram was reverse transcribed with random hexamers. TCRdb trimmed public reads at Q25 via fastp, called clones via MiXCR and kept in-frame beta chains. CDR3 protein duplicates are merged, each entry listing the most common genes and DNA. The sample data list a few hundred thousand distinct CDR3 sequences, and roughly 85% of these were observed just once. Clones ranked in the top ten supply about 0.22% of the sample. The sample consisted of CD8+ T cells from PBMCs. Receptor source: a human donor with multiple sclerosis.

The chain has TRBV5-1 and TRBJ2-1; 8 bases map to TRBD1. From germline, CDR1 is SGHRS and CDR2 YFSETQ. There are 12 residues in the CDR3. V shed 4 bases and J 15 bases; nucleotides not matched to a gene: 9. CDR3 coding DNA: TGCGCCAGCAGCCCGGAGACAGGGGAGACGTTCTTC. Amino acid sequence: CASSPETGETFF.

The chain employs TRBV6-5 and TRBJ2-5; 7 nucleotides agree with TRBD2. The V gene's germline CDR1 is MNHEY and CDR2 SVGAGI. J lost 5 bases, V lost 4 bases, and 16 bases had no gene match. The CDR3 has 17 residues. The CDR3 coding sequence is TGTGCCAGCAGTTCTCGCGGAACAGGACTAGATCAGGAGACCCAGTACTTC. This gives the protein CASSSRGTGLDQETQYF.

The chain has TRBV20-1 and TRBJ2-7, with TRBD1 matching over 8 bases. The germline gives CDR1 DFQATT, CDR2 SNEGSKA (reference sequence). This CDR3 has 15 residues. Trimming took 3 bases from V and 3 from J; bases not matched to a gene: 10. CDR3 DNA: TGCAGTGCTAGGGGTCAGGGGGCGCGGGTCTACGAGCAGTACTTC. Translating it yields CSARGQGARVYEQYF.

V and J are TRBV9 and TRBJ2-7; D not certain. V was clipped by 1 base and J by 6 bases, with 11 bases between them. The CDR3 has 13 residues. Germline CDR1 reads SGDLS; CDR2 reads YYNGEE. CDR3: CASSVLESGEQYF. The CDR3 nucleotides are TGTGCCAGCAGCGTACTGGAGTCTGGCGAGCAGTACTTC.

CDR3 in DNA: TGTGCCAGTAGTACCTGGGACAGATTCAGCTCTGGAAACACCATATATTTT. Translation: CASSTWDRFSSGNTIYF. The rearrangement uses TRBV19 and TRBJ1-3; TRBD1 aligns across 7 bases. Trimming at V came to 4 bases and at J to 0 bases, leaving 9 bases not matched to a gene. This CDR3 comprises 17 residues. The germline V gene encodes CDR1 LNHDA and CDR2 SQIVND (reference sequence).

J is TRBJ2-7 and V is TRBV5-6; 9 nucleotides line up with TRBD1. The CDR3 covers 15 residues. Unmatched junction bases numbered 7, after V lost 4 bases and J lost 2 bases. Germline CDR1 reads SGHDT; CDR2 reads YYEEEE. The CDR3 spells CASSAGQGRPYEQYF. In DNA, the CDR3 is TGTGCCAGCAGCGCCGGACAGGGGCGACCCTACGAGCAGTACTTC.

The chain links TRBV27 to TRBJ2-1, with D unresolved. With 3 bases removed from V and 7 bases from J, the gap between germline ends came to 10 bases. The germline gives CDR1 MNHEY, CDR2 SMNVEV (reference sequence). The CDR3 length is 13 residues. The CDR3 region is CASSFGGHNEQFF. The CDR3 DNA follows: TGTGCCAGCAGTTTCGGCGGTCATAATGAGCAGTTCTTC.

CDR3 bases: TGTGCCAGCAGTTTCCCGGGGGGCTTAGCTAACTATGGCTACACCTTC. Translated, it gives CASSFPGGLANYGYTF. The chain recombines TRBV12-3 or TRBV12-4 with TRBJ1-2; possible D gene TRBD1, 6 bases. The V and J ends lost 3 bases and 0 bases respectively, with 14 bases between them. The CDR3 is made up of 16 amino acids.

This rearrangement joins TRBV3-1 to TRBJ2-2; TRBD2 aligns across 13 bases. In germline, CDR1 is LGHDT, CDR2 YNNKEL (reference sequence). CDR3 length: 16 residues. The trim removed 4 bases at V and 7 bases at J, leaving 6 bases unmatched. CDR3 residues: CASSPLLAGGSGELFF. CDR3 DNA: TGTGCCAGCAGCCCCCTACTAGCGGGAGGGAGCGGGGAGCTGTTTTTT.

CDR3 nucleotides: TGTGCCAGCAGTTCCTCCCCTCCACGCAGCGGGAGTATCTATGAGCAGTTCTTC. The encoded protein is CASSSSPPRSGSIYEQFF. The V gene is TRBV6-5, the J gene TRBJ2-1; the match to TRBD2 covers 8 bases. Per germline, CDR1 MNHEY and CDR2 SVGAGI. This CDR3 comprises 18 residues. The V gene end was trimmed by 4 bases and the J gene end by 8 bases; junction bases not matched to a gene: 19.

The chain joins TRBV10-3 to TRBJ2-1; D gene unclear. The V and J ends lost 4 bases and 10 bases respectively, with 14 bases between them. The germline V gene has CDR1 ENHRY and CDR2 SYGVKD. The CDR3 runs 13 residues. The CDR3 DNA follows: TGTGCCATCAGTGGGTCCCCATCGCCCGAGCAGTTCTTC. Protein: CAISGSPSPEQFF.

J is TRBJ2-5 and V is TRBV5-6; D is uncertain. Between the trimmed V and J ends, which lost 4 bases and 1 base, there was a span of 8 bases. The CDR3 has 13 residues. CDR1 SGHDT and CDR2 YYEEEE come from the germline V gene. The chain's CDR3 is CASSPDGQETQYF. DNA for the CDR3: TGTGCCAGCAGCCCCGACGGCCAAGAGACCCAGTACTTC.

This chain uses TRBV5-8 with TRBJ1-5, with 11 nucleotides matching TRBD1. This CDR3 has 15 amino acids. V gave up 4 bases and J gave up 6 bases; unmatched junction bases: 6. Germline CDR1 SGHTS, CDR2 YDEGEE. The CDR3 DNA follows: TGTGCCAGCAGCAGGGACAGGGGGTTGGGTCAGCCCCAGCATTTT. This encodes CASSRDRGLGQPQHF.

V and J are TRBV6-6 and TRBJ2-7; D could derive from TRBD1 or TRBD2 (5 bases each). CDR1 is MNHNY, CDR2 SVGAGI, per germline (reference sequence). The CDR3 has 14 amino acids. The ends were cut back, 5 bases at V and 3 bases at J, with 14 bases in the middle. The CDR3 reads CASSLAGTVYEQYF. In nucleotides, the CDR3 is TGTGCCAGCAGTCTGGCCGGGACGGTCTACGAGCAGTACTTC.

This clonotype has only one observation. This sequence joins TRBV27 and TRBJ2-7; 7 positions match TRBD2. The CDR3 totals 16 residues. With V trimmed by 0 bases and J by 2 bases, 7 bases remained unmatched. The germline V gene has CDR1 MNHEY and CDR2 SMNVEV (reference sequence). As DNA, the CDR3 is TGTGCCAGCAGTTTATCGGGGGGGGGAGACGCCTACGAGCAGTACTTC. It specifies CASSLSGGGDAYEQYF.

CDR3 in DNA: TGTGCCAGCTGCATGGGACAGGGGACCGGGGAGCTGTTTTTT. The encoded protein is CASCMGQGTGELFF. The chain combines TRBV6-5 with TRBJ2-2; 10 bases map to TRBD1. Germline loops: CDR1 MNHEY, CDR2 SVGAGI. The CDR3 length is 14 residues. V trimming: 8 bases; J trimming: 5 bases; junction bases outside the gene matches: 5.

CDR3 sequence: CSARDDRDSNQPQHF. CDR3 coding DNA: TGCAGTGCTAGAGATGACAGGGATAGCAATCAGCCCCAGCATTTT. The chain has TRBV20-1 and TRBJ1-5; 7 bases are shared with TRBD1. J gave up 0 bases and V 0 bases, and 2 bases lay outside the gene matches. This CDR3 is built from 15 residues. Germline CDR1 is DFQATT and CDR2 is SNEGSKA (reference sequence).

The chain carries TRBV6-1 and TRBJ2-7; 7 bases agree with TRBD1. The CDR3 extends over 15 amino acids. Losses at the gene ends were 3 bases for V and 0 bases for J; bases not matched to a gene: 5. The germline CDR1 and CDR2 sequences are MNHNS and SASEGT. DNA for the CDR3: TGTGCCAGCAGTGACCCACAGGGGTACTCCTACGAGCAGTACTTC. Translated, it gives CASSDPQGYSYEQYF.

This clonotype was counted between two and nine times. One end of the junction varies from germline; a read error may be responsible. The chain recombines TRBV27 with TRBJ2-5, with TRBD2 matching over 7 bases. The CDR3 totals 15 residues. In germline, CDR1 is MNHEY, CDR2 SMNVEV (reference sequence). In DNA form, the CDR3 reads TGTGCCAGCAGTTCCTATGCAGGGAGCGGGGAGACTCAGTACTTC. Its protein is CASSSYAGSGETQYF.

The chain uses TRBV27 and TRBJ2-7, with 8 bases identical to TRBD1. Per germline, CDR1 MNHEY and CDR2 SMNVEV (reference sequence). The CDR3 is made up of 15 amino acids. Germline trimming cut 5 bases from V and 4 bases from J; bases unmatched to any gene: 10. For the CDR3, the DNA is TGTGCCAGCAGTACGACAGGGGCGAAAACATACGAGCAGTACTTC. Translated, it gives CASSTTGAKTYEQYF.

The chain recombines TRBV5-4 with TRBJ1-1; no firm D call. Germline CDR1 and CDR2: SGHNT and YYREEE (reference sequence). V was cut by 3 bases and J by 1 base, with 7 bases left in between. The CDR3 extends over 13 amino acids. CDR3 nucleotides: TGTGCCAGCAGCTGGGAGCGGAACACTGAAGCTTTCTTT. Translating gives CASSWERNTEAFF.

The rearrangement joins TRBV6-1 to TRBJ2-1; TRBD2 might be the D (6 bases). There are 16 residues in the CDR3. Germline V gene sequence: CDR1 MNHNS, CDR2 SASEGT. The V gene lost 2 bases and the J gene lost 5 bases, with 16 bases spanning the gap. DNA of the CDR3: TGTGCCAGCAGTGAACGGATAGCGGCCCCTCACAATGAGCAGTTCTTC. Its protein product is CASSERIAAPHNEQFF.